Included here is one TCR beta chain sequence, with context. This clonotype has a handful of counts. There is no known antigen for this receptor. Nothing much larger sits one base from this clone, and base qualities are not available. Using a constant-region primer and ProtoScript II reverse transcriptase, TCRbeta-specific cDNA was reverse-transcribed from about 0.45 ug total RNA. Three nested multiplex PCR rounds, following a slightly modified ARM-PCR procedure, were used to build the TCRbeta libraries. Multiplex TRBV1-TRBV30 forward primers and a Cbeta reverse primer were used in the first two PCR rounds, each of which was run for around 10 cycles. Sample barcodes and Illumina adapters were added in a final 25-cycle PCR with Deep VentR polymerase. Before sequencing, amplicons of 200-500 bp were purified from gel using a QIAquick gel extraction kit. The TCRbeta amplicons were sequenced with 250-bp paired-end reads on an Illumina HiSeq 2500. The original methods were these. Reads were quality-trimmed with Trimmomatic v0.33, and paired reads were merged with FLASH v1.2.11 to recover full CDR3 sequences. V, D and J germline segments were assigned to the rearranged TCRbeta sequences using MiGEC v1.2.1b. Clonotype statistics and Shannon-Wiener diversity indices were calculated with VDJtools v1.0.0. To reduce sampling bias, subsequent analyses other than the diversity analysis used only the 250 most abundant clonotypes in each sample. Through fastp at Q25 and MiXCR, TCRdb rebuilt clones from the public reads, retaining in-frame beta chains. Rows matching on CDR3 protein sequence are summarized as one entry with the most common DNA and genes. The V and J calls, along with clone size, are taken from TCRdb and not from the paper's own processing. Present in this sample are 300,000 to 350,000 distinct CDR3 sequences, about three fifths of which were seen just once. Approximately 15% of the sample comes from the top ten.

From V the trimming removes 0 bases and from J it removes 2 bases, while the gene matches leave 9 bases of the junction unaccounted for. Taken from the germline V gene, the CDR1 and CDR2 loops are SGHRS and YFSETQ. Reading from cysteine to phenylalanine, the CDR3 counts 17 amino acids. Only the CDR3 region is kept as DNA, spanning 51 bases read in frame from base 1. This sample is drawn from a study of tumor-infiltrating lymphocytes in primary liver carcinoma (dated by TCRdb to 2016 to 2017). In terms of the full investigation: Between late 2015 and early 2016, roughly five patients in China with histopathologically diagnosed primary liver carcinoma had their tumors surgically resected. The study combined TCRbeta repertoire sequencing, expression microarrays and whole-exome sequencing across five regions of each liver tumor, with adjacent normal tissue and blood. The five patients had tumors of stage T1-T3 N0M0, with maximum diameters ranging from 4.2 to 10 cm. Samples yielded roughly 3.5 to 8 million productive TCRbeta reads; read depth did not differ significantly between tissue types. Of the five patients (three men and two women, aged 30 to 69 years), four had hepatocellular carcinoma and one had combined HCC and intrahepatic cholangiocarcinoma. A total of around 35 specimens from 5 patients went through TCRbeta repertoire sequencing, namely 25 tumor regions, 5 adjacent noncancerous liver tissues and 5 peripheral blood samples. Repertoires from technical replicates were highly reproducible, with mean shared-clone rates around 0.89 and correlation coefficients above 0.98. General conclusions and limits of the study: Only the TCR beta chain was sequenced, so true repertoire diversity is likely underestimated because unpaired alpha chains were not captured. The top 250 clones accounted for a significantly greater share of the repertoire in tumors than in blood (p = 0.039). Repertoire overlap was found to be higher between tumor regions (mean approximately 35%) than between tumor-adjacent (around 17%) or tumor-blood (about 14%) pairs, consistent with antigen-driven expansion. Bulk unsorted samples precluded comparing CD4+ and CD8+ T cell repertoires. The study included only five patients, and the authors note findings should be validated in a larger study.

Blood RNA was extracted from unsorted whole blood using TRIzol reagent, and germline DNA was obtained with the DNeasy Blood & Tissue kit. At the time of sampling, the patients had chronic HBV infection and had not received any treatment. Before surgery, about 4 milliliters of peripheral blood were collected into K2EDTA tubes. The sequence links TRBV5-1 to TRBJ2-3, with TRBD2 matching 7 junction bases. The receptor was isolated from a woman under 40 with primary liver carcinoma and hepatitis B virus infection. The sequenced material came from peripheral blood. The DNA sequence follows: TGCGCCAGCAGCTTGGGTTTCGGACTAGTAACCACAGATACGCAGTATTTT. Its translation is CASSLGFGLVTTDTQYF.